This TCR beta chain was captured by sequencing in a study of beta chain features in type 1 diabetes. In its sample, this clone was seen a few times. The antigen is unknown. Findings of the study overall: It was possible that PCR favored shorter templates, equally so in patients and controls.

The investigators reverse transcribed all of the isolated RNA, so they sequenced expressed TCRB transcripts. Sequencing was performed with immunoSEQ multiplex PCR; in TCRdb, only in-frame clones are kept and a portion is missing. The sample carries 120,000 to 150,000 clones, 6.9% recorded once. The CDR3 contains 11 residues. CDR1 and CDR2 from the germline V gene are DFQATT and SNEGSKA (reference sequence). The J segment lost 16 bases and the V segment lost 6 bases, leaving 11 bases of the junction unmatched. The chain uses TRBV20-1 and TRBJ2-1, with 8 bases identical to TRBD2. Sequencing was performed on central memory CD4+ T cells from blood. This receptor was taken from a woman aged 25 to 39 in good health. The CDR3 nucleotides read TGCAGTGCCCATCTAAGCGGGAGCTCCTTCTTC. It yields the protein CSAHLSGSSFF.